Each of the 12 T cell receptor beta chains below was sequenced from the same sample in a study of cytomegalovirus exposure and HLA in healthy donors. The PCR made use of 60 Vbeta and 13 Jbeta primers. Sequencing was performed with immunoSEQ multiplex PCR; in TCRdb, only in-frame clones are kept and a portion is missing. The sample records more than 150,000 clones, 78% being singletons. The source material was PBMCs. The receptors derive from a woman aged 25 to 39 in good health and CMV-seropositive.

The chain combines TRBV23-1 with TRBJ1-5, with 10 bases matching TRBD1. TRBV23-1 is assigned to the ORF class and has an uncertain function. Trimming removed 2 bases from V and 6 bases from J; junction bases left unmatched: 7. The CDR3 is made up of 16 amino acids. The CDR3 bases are TGCGCCAGCAGTCAACGACAGGGGGCTACGATTCAGCCCCAGCATTTT. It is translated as CASSQRQGATIQPQHF.

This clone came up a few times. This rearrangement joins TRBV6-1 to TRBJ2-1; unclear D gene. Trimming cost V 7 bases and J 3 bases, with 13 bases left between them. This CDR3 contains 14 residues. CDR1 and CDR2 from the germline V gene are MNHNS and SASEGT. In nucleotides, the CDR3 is TGTGCCAGCACGCCTATTAGAAGCTACAATGAGCAGTTCTTC. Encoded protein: CASTPIRSYNEQFF.

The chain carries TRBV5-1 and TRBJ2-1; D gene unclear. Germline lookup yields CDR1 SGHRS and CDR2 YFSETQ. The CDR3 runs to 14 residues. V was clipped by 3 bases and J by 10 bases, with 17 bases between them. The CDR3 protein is CASSSGSTLLEQFF. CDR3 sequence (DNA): TGCGCCAGCAGCTCTGGTAGTACCCTCCTCGAGCAGTTCTTC.

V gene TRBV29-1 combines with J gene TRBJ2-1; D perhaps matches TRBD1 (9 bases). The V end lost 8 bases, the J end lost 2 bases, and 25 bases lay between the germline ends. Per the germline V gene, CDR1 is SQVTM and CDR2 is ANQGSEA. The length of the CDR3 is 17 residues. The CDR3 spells CSFWTGAAGGAYNEQFF. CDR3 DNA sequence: TGCAGCTTCTGGACAGGGGCTGCGGGAGGCGCCTACAATGAGCAGTTCTTC.

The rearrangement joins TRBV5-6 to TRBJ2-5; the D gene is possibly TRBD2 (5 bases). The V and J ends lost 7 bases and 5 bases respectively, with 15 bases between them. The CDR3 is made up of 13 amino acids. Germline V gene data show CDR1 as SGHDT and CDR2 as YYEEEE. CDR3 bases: TGTGCCAGCGGCCTGGGGAGACGGGAGACCCAGTACTTC. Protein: CASGLGRRETQYF.

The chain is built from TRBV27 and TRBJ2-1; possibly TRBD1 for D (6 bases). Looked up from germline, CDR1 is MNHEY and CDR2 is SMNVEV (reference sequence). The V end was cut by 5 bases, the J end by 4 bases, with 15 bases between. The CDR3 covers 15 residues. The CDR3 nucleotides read TGTGCCAGCAGTCAAAGTGGACAGAGATACAATGAGCAGTTCTTC. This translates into CASSQSGQRYNEQFF.

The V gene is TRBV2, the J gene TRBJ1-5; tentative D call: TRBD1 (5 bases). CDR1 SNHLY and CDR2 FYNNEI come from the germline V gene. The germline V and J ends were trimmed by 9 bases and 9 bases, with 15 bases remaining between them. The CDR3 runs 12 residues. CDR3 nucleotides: TGTGCCAGTGGGGCAGACGAGAGGCCCCAGCATTTT. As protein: CASGADERPQHF.

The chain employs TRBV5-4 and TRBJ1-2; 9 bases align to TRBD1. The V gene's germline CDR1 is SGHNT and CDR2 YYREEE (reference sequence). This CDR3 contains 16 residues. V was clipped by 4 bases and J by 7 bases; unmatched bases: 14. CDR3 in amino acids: CASSLTGGAGGGGYTF. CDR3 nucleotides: TGTGCCAGCAGCCTTACAGGGGGCGCAGGTGGAGGTGGCTACACCTTC.

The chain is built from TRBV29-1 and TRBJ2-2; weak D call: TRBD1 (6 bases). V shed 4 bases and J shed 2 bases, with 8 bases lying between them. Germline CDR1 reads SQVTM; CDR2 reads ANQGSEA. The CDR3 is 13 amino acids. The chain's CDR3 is CSVGGGNTGELFF. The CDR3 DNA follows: TGCAGCGTTGGTGGGGGCAACACCGGGGAGCTGTTTTTT.

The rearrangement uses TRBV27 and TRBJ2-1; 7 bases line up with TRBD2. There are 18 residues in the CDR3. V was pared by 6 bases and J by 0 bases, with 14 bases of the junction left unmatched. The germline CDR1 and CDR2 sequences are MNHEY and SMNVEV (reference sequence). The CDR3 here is CASRVKGRAGSSYNEQFF. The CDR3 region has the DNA TGTGCCAGCAGAGTTAAAGGTCGAGCGGGAAGCTCCTACAATGAGCAGTTCTTC.

The CDR3 sequence is CASSGDNEKLFF. In DNA form, the CDR3 reads TGCGCCAGCTCCGGGGATAATGAAAAACTGTTTTTT. V gene TRBV5-1 combines with J gene TRBJ1-4; D gene unclear. The CDR3 loop spans 12 amino acids. Germline-derived CDR1 and CDR2 are SGHRS and YFSETQ. The ends were cut back, 7 bases at V and 4 bases at J, with 8 bases in the middle.

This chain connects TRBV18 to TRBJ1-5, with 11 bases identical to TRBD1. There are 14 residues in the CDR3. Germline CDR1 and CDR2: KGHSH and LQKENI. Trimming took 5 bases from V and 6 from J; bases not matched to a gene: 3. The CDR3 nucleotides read TGTGCCAGCTCATCGGACAGGGGGCTTCAGCCCCAGCATTTT. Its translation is CASSSDRGLQPQHF.